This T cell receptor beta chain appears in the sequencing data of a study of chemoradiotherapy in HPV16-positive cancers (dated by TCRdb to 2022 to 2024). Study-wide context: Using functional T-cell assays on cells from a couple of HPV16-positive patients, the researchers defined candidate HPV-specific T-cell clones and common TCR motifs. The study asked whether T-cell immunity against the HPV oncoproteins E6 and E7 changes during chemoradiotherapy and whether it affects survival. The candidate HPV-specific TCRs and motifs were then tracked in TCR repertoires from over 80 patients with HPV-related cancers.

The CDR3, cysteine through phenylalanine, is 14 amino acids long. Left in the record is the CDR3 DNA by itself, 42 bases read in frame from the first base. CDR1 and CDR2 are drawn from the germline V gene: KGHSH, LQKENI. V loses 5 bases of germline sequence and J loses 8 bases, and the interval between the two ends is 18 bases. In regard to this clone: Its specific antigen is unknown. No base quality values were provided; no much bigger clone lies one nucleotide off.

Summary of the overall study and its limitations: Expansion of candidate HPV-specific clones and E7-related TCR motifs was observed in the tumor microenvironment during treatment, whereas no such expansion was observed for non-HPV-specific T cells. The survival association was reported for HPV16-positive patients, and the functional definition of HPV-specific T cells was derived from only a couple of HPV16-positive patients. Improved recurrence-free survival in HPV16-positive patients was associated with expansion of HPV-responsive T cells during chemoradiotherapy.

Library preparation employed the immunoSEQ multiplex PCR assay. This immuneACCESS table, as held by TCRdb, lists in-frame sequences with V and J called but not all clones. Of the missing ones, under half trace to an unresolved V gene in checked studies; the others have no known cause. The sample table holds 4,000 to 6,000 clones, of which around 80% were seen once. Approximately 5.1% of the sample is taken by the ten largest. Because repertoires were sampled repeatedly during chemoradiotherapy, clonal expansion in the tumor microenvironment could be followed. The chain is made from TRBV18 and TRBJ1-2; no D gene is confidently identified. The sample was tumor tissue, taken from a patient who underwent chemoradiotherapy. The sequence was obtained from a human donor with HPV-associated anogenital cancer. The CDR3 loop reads CASSSQSQFKGYTF. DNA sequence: TGTGCCAGCTCATCCCAATCCCAATTCAAAGGCTACACCTTC.